This T cell receptor (beta chain) was sequenced in a study of cytomegalovirus exposure and HLA in healthy donors. Across the whole study: Findings of an earlier analysis included under 140 million unique TCR beta sequences from some 180 million T cells.

The PCR employed 60 Vbeta primers together with 13 Jbeta primers. Sequenced by immunoSEQ multiplex PCR; TCRdb stores in-frame clones only, minus some. The table records around 170,000 clones, 70% to 80% of them present only once. The sequence was obtained from a man aged 55 to 70 in good health and CMV-seronegative. Sequencing was carried out using PBMCs.

The CDR3 protein is CASRSQGAYNSPLHF. The CDR3 nucleotides read TGTGCCAGTAGATCACAGGGAGCCTATAATTCACCCCTCCACTTT. The chain is built from TRBV19 and TRBJ1-6; D might be TRBD1 (6 bases). CDR1 and CDR2 (germline): LNHDA, SQIVND (reference sequence). The CDR3 extends over 15 amino acids. Between the trimmed V and J ends, which lost 6 bases and 2 bases, there was a span of 11 bases.